The 2 T cell receptor beta chains below come from one sample, sequenced in a study of blood T cell repertoires in COVID-19. The method was immunoSEQ multiplex PCR; TCRdb's version includes in-frame clones alone and lacks a portion of them. The sample lists under 300,000 clones, around 89% occurring once. Sequences were obtained from peripheral blood. Receptors were obtained from a woman in her fifties or sixties with COVID-19, enrolled during active disease.

This clone was seen a few times. The chain joins TRBV30 to TRBJ1-4; the D is unclear. V lost 2 bases and J 0 bases, leaving 13 bases between the germline ends. The CDR3 spans 16 residues. Germline CDR1 GTSNPN, CDR2 SVGIG (reference sequence). The CDR3 here is CAWSRRSSSTNEKLFF. DNA for the CDR3: TGTGCCTGGAGTCGGCGGAGTTCTTCAACTAATGAAAAACTGTTTTTT.

J is TRBJ2-1 and V is TRBV5-6; 11 nucleotides agree with TRBD2. V was clipped by 0 bases and J by 2 bases; unmatched bases: 7. CDR1 and CDR2 (germline): SGHDT, YYEEEE. This CDR3 is built from 18 residues. For the CDR3, the DNA is TGTGCCAGCAGCTTGGGACTAGCGGGGACCCCGACCTACAATGAGCAGTTCTTC. Translating it yields CASSLGLAGTPTYNEQFF.